The T cell receptor beta chain described here comes from a study of somatic mutations in cytotoxic T cells in rheumatoid arthritis. Overall study context: Including V beta1+ cells that were sequenced for TCRB, some T-cell populations stained with V beta antibodies were flow-sorted at nearly 100% purity. Study-wide points: Clonality of CD8+ T cells, which was compared between rheumatoid arthritis patients and age-matched healthy controls, did not differ significantly. Nobody adjusted the slight TRBV07 underrepresentation in rheumatoid arthritis patients for multiple comparisons.

Details on this clone: The antigen is undetermined.

Positive magnetic bead selection isolated CD4+ and CD8+ cells, and flow cytometry checked purity. Produced via immunoSEQ multiplex PCR; TCRdb's table is partial and in-frame only. Seen here are tens of thousands of clones, more than 70% observed once, and the top ten hold approximately 17%. The CDR3 runs 16 residues. Trimming removed 3 bases from V and 2 bases from J; junction bases left unmatched: 11. Germline CDR1 reads SGHRS; CDR2 reads YFSETQ. This receptor was obtained from a woman aged 50 to 60 in good health. The genes are TRBV5-1 and TRBJ2-7; 7 nucleotides agree with TRBD1. Sequenced input: CD8+ T cells sorted from blood. For the CDR3, the DNA is TGCGCCAGCAGCTGGGACGTGGACAGGTCAACCTACGAGCAGTACTTC. It encodes CASSWDVDRSTYEQYF.